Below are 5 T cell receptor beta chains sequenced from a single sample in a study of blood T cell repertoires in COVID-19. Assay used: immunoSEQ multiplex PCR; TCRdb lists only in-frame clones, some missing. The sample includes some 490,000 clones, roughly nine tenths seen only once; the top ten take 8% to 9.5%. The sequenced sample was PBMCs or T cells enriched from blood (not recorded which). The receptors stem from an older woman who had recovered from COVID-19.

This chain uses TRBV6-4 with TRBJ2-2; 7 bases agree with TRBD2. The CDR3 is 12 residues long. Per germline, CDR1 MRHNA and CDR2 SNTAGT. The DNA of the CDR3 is TGTGCTACCTCCGGGGGGACCGGGGAGCTGTTTTTT. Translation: CATSGGTGELFF.

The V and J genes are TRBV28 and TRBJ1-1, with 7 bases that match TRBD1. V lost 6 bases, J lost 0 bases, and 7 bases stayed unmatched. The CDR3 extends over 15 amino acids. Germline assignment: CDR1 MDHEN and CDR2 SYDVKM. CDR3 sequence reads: CASSLVGTVNTEAFF. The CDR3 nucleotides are TGTGCCAGCAGCCTCGTAGGGACAGTGAACACTGAAGCTTTCTTT.

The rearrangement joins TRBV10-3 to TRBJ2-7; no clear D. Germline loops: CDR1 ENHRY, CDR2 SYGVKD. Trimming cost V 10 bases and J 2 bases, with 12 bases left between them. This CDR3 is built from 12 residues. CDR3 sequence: CATQSHAYEQYV. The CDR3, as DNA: TGTGCCACCCAGTCACACGCCTACGAGCAGTACGTC.

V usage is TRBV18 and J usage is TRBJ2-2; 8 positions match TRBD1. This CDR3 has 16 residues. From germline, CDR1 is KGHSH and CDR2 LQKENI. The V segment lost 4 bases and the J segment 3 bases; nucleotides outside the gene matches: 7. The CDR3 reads CASSLVGQVDTGELFF. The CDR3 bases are TGTGCCAGCTCACTTGTGGGACAGGTCGACACCGGGGAGCTGTTTTTT. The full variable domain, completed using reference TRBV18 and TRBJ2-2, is NAGVMQNPRHLVRRRGQEARLRCSPMKGHSHVYWYRQLPEEGLKFMVYLQKENIIDESGMPKERFSAEFPKEGPSILRIQQVVRGDSAAYFCASSLVGQVDTGELFFGEGSRLTVL.

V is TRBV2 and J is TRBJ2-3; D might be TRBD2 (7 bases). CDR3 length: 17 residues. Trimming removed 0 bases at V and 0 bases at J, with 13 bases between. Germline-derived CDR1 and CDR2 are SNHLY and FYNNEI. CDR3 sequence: CASSEAGGAFSTDTQYF. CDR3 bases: TGTGCCAGCAGTGAAGCGGGGGGGGCCTTTAGCACAGATACGCAGTATTTT.